The rows below give T cell receptor beta chains drawn from one sample of a study of graft-versus-host responses after intestinal transplantation. The protocol was immunoSEQ multiplex PCR, while the TCRdb copy is restricted to in-frame clones and leaves out a portion. The sample comprises over 20,000 clones, around 44% of which are singletons, and roughly 0.94% rests with the top ten. Here the sequenced sample was alloreactive CD4+ T cells from a mixed lymphocyte reaction culture, taken before intestinal transplant. Source of these receptors: a human patient who received an intestinal transplant. The CDR3 runs from the conserved cysteine through the conserved F or W. The D gene is left open where the match is weak.

d_call,v_call,j_call,cdr3_aa
.,TRBV9,TRBJ2-3,CASSVLRGQSTDTQYF
TRBD2,TRBV10-1,TRBJ2-1,CASRNGTSGNNEQFF
.,TRBV14,TRBJ1-4,CASSPIAAQARAELFF
.,TRBV2,TRBJ1-5,CASRGTWGQPQHF
TRBD2,TRBV10-3,TRBJ2-5,CAISEGASGGDKTQYF
.,TRBV12-1,TRBJ2-3,CASSETPGLAGGFSTDTQYF
.,TRBV5-5,TRBJ1-6,CASSLLVGVNSPLHF
.,TRBV6-1,TRBJ1-2,CASLLGTGGNYGYTF
.,TRBV30,TRBJ2-7,CAWSVRLGTPYEQYF
.,TRBV11-2,TRBJ1-1,CASSRARRTNGFTEAFF